This paragraph reports one TCR beta chain. This clonotype showed up many times. Its antigen is currently not known. No much larger clone is present one base from it, and per-base qualities are unavailable. Exclusion was applied to patients with uncontrolled infections, other autoimmune diseases, pregnancy or lactation. Diagnoses relied on clinical symptoms, serum thyroxine and TRAb, thyroid ultrasound and orbital computed tomography. Total RNA was extracted with Trizol reagent, and quality was checked on an Agilent 2100 Bioanalyzer. These data come from a study of T cells in Graves' hyperthyroidism and ophthalmopathy (dated by TCRdb to between 2019 and 2020). With respect to the entire study: TCR V-J signatures able to tell the groups apart were searched for in a discovery cohort of approximately 95 patients, of whom roughly 42 had Graves' ophthalmopathy and about 60 had stable Graves' hyperthyroidism. Prospective prediction of ophthalmopathy was tested in an independent validation cohort consisting of about 20 hyperthyroidism patients and around 16 patients who later progressed to ophthalmopathy. For training and testing, the 100 patients in the discovery cohort were randomly divided in a 7:3 ratio. In addition, the study compared T-cell repertoires in thyroid tissue and in blood from roughly 6 Graves' hyperthyroidism patients. After sampling, hyperthyroidism patients received methimazole starting at 30 mg daily, and ophthalmopathy patients received high-dose intravenous methylprednisolone. The paper reports TCR Vbeta CDR3 sequencing of 140 or so peripheral blood samples: some 41 ophthalmopathy, 70 to 85 hyperthyroidism and approximately 17 progressor patients.

Overall results and qualifications from the work: Sample size was not statistically predetermined, and blinding of investigators to group allocation was not performed. In cross-validation, a model built on a 13 V-J signature told ophthalmopathy apart from stable hyperthyroidism with 85% to 90% sensitivity and around 83% specificity, and in testing the same model reached 80%/75%. Most expanded thyroid clonotypes (frequency above 0.001) were also found in blood, which suggests that blood repertoires may mirror thyroid immune responses. During validation, the model predicted progression to ophthalmopathy a median of approximately six months ahead of onset, with almost 71% sensitivity and roughly 72% specificity.

Amplification of TCR beta CDR3 regions was carried out from RNA transcripts. A first-round RT-PCR of the TCR CDR3 used the HTBI primer set with the Qiagen OneStep RT-PCR kit. The libraries were constructed in a second round of multiplex PCR and then size-selected and purified. Paired-end sequencing of the libraries was performed with 100 bp reads on an Illumina HiSeq2000. The source study handled its data this way. SOAPnuke was used to process the raw data, with reads discarded if the reads contained adapters or uncalled bases, had a mean Phred below 15, or lacked an exact constant-primer or identifier match. High-quality paired reads were merged with COPE v1.2.5, and unique nucleotide sequences were defined as clonotypes. MiTCR v1.1 was used to align clonotypes to the IMGT TRBV, TRBD and TRBJ reference segments. The analysis included only V-J combinations with a frequency above 0.0001, which together covered roughly 99% of the repertoires. The TCS score was defined as F50 (clonal expansion) divided by E x V (chaos), with BLOSUM62-based TCRdist calculated between CDR3 peptides within each V-J. Welch's t-statistics and random forest reduced several hundred V-J features to 13, which were used in a naive Bayes classifier (R e1071). The similarity between thyroid and blood repertoires was quantified using the Morisita-Horn index. TCRdb took the public reads, trimmed them with fastp at Q25, ran MiXCR for clone calling and kept in-frame beta chains. Each entry is one CDR3 protein sequence, shown with its most common DNA and genes. TCRdb assigned the V and J calls; the authors' analysis was not used. In all, the sample holds about 570,000 distinct CDR3 sequences, and roughly 50% of those were seen once. 15% to 20% of the sample rests with the top ten.

Trimmed from V: 7 bases; trimmed from J: 1 base; junction bases lacking a gene match: 6. The germline V gene encodes CDR1 MNHNS and CDR2 SASEGT. Taken from cysteine to phenylalanine, the CDR3 has 14 residues. Only the CDR3 DNA is retained, 42 bases long and in frame from the first base. This chain joins TRBV6-1 to TRBJ2-7, with 8 bases aligning to TRBD2. This TCR was recovered from an adult woman with Graves' disease, either hyperthyroidism or ophthalmopathy (not recorded which). Material: peripheral blood or thyroid tissue (not recorded which). The sequenced DNA is TGTGCCAGCACTAAACTAGCGGATTCCTACGAGCAGTACTTC. Protein translation: CASTKLADSYEQYF.